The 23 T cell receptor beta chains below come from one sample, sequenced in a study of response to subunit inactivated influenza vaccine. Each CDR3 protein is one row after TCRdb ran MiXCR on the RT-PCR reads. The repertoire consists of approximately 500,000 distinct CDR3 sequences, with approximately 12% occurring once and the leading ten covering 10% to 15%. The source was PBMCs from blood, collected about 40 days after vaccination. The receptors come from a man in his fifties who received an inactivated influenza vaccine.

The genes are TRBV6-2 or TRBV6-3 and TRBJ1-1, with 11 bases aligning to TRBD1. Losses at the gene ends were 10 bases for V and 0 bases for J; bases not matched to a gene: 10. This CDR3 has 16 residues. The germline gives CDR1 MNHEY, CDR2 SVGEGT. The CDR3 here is CATRGTGGNLNTEAFF. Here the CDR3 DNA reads TGTGCCACTAGAGGGACAGGGGGAAATCTGAACACTGAAGCTTTCTTT.

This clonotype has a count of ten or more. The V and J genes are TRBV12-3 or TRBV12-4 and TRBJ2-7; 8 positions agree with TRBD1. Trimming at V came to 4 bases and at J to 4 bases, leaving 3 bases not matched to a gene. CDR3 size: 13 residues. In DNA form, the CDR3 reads TGTGCCAGCAGTTCAGGGGGCGGTTACGAGCAGTACTTC. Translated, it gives CASSSGGGYEQYF.

This CDR3 reads CATGTSGSDTQYF. The CDR3 DNA reads TGTGCCACCGGGACTAGCGGGAGCGATACGCAGTATTTT. The chain employs TRBV2 and TRBJ2-3, with 14 bases identical to TRBD2. Trimming cost V 10 bases and J 6 bases; bases outside gene matches: 3. Per the germline V gene, CDR1 is SNHLY and CDR2 is FYNNEI. This CDR3 region has 13 residues.

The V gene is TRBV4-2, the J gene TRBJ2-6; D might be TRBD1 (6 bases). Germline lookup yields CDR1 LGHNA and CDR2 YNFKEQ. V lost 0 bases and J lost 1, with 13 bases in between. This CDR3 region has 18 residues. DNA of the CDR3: TGTGCCAGCAGCCAAGAGGGACATTCGATTTCTGGGGCCAACGTCCTGACTTTC. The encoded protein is CASSQEGHSISGANVLTF.

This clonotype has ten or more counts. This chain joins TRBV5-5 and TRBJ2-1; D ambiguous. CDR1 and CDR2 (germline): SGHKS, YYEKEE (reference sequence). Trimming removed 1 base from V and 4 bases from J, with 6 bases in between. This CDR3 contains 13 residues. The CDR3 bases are TGTGCCAGCAGCTTGCAAAGATACAATGAGCAGTTCTTC. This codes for CASSLQRYNEQFF.

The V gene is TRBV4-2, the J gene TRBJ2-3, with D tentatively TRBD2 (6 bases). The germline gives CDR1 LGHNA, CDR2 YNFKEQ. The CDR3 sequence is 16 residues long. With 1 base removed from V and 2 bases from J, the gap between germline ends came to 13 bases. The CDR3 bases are TGTGCCAGCAGCCAAGCTGGGGCGGGGAACACAGATACGCAGTATTTT. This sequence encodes CASSQAGAGNTDTQYF.

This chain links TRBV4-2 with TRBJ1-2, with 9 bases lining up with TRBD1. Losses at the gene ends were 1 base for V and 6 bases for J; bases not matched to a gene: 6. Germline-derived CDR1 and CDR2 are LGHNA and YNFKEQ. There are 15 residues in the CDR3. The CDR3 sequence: CASSQGGWTGDGYTF. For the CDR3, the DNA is TGTGCCAGCAGCCAAGGGGGCTGGACAGGGGATGGCTACACCTTC.

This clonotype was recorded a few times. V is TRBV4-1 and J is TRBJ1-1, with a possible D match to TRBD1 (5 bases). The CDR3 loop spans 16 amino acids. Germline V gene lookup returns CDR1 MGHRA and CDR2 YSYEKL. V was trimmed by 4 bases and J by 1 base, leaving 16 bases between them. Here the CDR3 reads CASSLPDGGRNTEAFF. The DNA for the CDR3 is TGCGCCAGCAGCCTGCCAGATGGGGGAAGGAACACTGAAGCTTTCTTT.

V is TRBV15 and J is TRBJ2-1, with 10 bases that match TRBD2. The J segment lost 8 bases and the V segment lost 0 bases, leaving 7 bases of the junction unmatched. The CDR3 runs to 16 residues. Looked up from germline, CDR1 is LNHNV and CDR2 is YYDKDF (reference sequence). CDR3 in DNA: TGTGCCACCAGCAGAGATCTCCCTAGCGGGAGCTATGAGCAGTTCTTC. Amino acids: CATSRDLPSGSYEQFF.

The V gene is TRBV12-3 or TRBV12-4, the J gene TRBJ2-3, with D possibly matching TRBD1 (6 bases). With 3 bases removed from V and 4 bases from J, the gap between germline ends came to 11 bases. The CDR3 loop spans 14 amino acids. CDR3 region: CASSLSGAADTQYF. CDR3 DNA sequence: TGTGCCAGCAGTTTGTCAGGGGCGGCAGATACGCAGTATTTT.

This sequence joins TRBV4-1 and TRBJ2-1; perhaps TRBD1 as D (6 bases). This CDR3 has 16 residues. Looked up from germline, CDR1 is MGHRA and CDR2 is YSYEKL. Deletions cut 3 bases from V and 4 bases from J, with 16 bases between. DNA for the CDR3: TGCGCCAGCAGCCAGCTAGGGGGAGTGAGGTACAATGAGCAGTTCTTC. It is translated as CASSQLGGVRYNEQFF.

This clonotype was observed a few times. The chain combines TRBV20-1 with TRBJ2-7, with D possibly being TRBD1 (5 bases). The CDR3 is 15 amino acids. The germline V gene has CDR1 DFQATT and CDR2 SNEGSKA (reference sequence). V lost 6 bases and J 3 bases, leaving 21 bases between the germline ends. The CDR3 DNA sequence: TGCAGTGCGACAGACCCACCGGGCGCCGGCTACGAGCAGTACTTC. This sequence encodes CSATDPPGAGYEQYF.

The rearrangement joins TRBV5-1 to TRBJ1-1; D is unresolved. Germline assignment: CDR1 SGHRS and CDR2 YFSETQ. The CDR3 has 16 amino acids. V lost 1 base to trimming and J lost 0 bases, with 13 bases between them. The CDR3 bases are TGCGCCAGCAGCTTGTATTTACAGCCCTTGAACACTGAAGCTTTCTTT. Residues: CASSLYLQPLNTEAFF.

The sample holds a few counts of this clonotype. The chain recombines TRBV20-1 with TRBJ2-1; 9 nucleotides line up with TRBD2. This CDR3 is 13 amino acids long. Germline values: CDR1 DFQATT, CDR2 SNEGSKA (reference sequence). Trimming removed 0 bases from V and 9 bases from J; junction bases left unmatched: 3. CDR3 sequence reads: CSARDSGSREQFF. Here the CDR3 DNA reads TGCAGTGCTAGAGATAGCGGGAGTCGTGAGCAGTTCTTC.

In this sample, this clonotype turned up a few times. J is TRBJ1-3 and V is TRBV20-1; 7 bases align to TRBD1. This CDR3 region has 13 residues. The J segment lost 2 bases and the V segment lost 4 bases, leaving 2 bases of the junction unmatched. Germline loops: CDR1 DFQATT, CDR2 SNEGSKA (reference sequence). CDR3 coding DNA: TGCAGTGCTACCACAGGGGCTGGAAACACCATATATTTT. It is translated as CSATTGAGNTIYF.

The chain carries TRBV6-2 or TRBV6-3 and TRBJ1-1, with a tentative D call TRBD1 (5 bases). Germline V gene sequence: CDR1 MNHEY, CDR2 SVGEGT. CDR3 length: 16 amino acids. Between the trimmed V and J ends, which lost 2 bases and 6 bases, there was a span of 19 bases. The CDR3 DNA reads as TGTGCCAGCAGTTACGGGGTAAGGACAAGGGATGCTGAAGCTTTCTTT. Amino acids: CASSYGVRTRDAEAFF.

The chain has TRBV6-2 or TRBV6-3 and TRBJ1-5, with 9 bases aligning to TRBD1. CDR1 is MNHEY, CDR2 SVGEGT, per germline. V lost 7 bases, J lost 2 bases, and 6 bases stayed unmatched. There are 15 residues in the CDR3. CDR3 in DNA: TGTGCCAGCACCTCGGACAGGGGAGGCAATCAGCCCCAGCATTTT. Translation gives CASTSDRGGNQPQHF.

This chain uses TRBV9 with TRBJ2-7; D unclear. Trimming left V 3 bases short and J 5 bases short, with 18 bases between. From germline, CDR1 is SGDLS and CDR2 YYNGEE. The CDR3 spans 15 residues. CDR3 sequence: CASSAGRWDFDEQYF. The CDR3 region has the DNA TGTGCCAGCAGCGCCGGGCGATGGGATTTCGACGAGCAGTACTTC. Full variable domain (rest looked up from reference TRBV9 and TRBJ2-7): DSGVTQTPKHLITATGQRVTLRCSPRSGDLSVYWYQQSLDQGLQFLIQYYNGEERAKGNILERFSAQQFPDLHSELNLSSLELGDSALYFCASSAGRWDFDEQYFGPGTRLTVT.

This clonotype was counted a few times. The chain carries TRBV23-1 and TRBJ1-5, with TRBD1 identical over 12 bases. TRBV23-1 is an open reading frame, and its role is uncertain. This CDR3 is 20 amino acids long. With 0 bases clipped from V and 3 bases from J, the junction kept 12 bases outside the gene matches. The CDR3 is CASSQSDRDRGLMPNQPQHF. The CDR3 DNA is TGCGCCAGCAGTCAATCAGACCGGGACAGGGGGCTGATGCCCAATCAGCCCCAGCATTTT.

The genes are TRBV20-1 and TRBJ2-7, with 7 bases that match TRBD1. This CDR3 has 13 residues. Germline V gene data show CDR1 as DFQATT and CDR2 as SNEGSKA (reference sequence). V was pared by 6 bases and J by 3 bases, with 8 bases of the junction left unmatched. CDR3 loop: CSATAGGYYEQYF. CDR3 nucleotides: TGCAGTGCCACTGCAGGGGGTTACTACGAGCAGTACTTC.

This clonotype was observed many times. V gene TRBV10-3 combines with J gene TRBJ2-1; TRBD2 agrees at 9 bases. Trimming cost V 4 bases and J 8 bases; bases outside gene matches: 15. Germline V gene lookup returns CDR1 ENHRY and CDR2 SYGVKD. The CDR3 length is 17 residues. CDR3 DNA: TGTGCCATCAGTGTAAAAGGAGTGGCGGGGGGGCCCTATGAGCAGTTCTTC. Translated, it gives CAISVKGVAGGPYEQFF.

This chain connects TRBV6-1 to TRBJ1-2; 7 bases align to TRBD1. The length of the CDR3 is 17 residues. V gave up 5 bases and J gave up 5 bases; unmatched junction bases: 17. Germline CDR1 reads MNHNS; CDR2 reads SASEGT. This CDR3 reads CASSRGQTTLATYGYTF. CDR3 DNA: TGTGCCAGCAGTAGGGGACAGACTACGTTAGCGACTTATGGCTACACCTTC.

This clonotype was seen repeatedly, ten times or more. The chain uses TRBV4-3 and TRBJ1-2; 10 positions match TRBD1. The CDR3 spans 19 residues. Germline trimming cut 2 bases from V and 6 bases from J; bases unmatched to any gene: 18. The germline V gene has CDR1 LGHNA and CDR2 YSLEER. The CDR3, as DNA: TGCGCCAGCAGCCAAACGACCCCGGGACAGGGGCTTCGGGGAGATGGCTACACCTTC. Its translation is CASSQTTPGQGLRGDGYTF.